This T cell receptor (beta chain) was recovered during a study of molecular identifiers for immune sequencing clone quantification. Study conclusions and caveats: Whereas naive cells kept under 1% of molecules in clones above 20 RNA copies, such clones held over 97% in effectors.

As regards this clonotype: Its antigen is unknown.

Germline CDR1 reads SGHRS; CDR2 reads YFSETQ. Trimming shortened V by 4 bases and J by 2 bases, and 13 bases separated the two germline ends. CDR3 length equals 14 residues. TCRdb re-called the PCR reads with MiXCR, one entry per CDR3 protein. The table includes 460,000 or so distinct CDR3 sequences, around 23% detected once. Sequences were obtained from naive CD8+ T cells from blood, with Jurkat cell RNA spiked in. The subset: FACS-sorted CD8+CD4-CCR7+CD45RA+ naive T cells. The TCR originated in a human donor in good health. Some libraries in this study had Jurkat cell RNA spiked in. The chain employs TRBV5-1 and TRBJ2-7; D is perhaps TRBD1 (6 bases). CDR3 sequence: CASSVYPGAYEQYF. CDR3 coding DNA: TGCGCCAGCAGCGTGTATCCAGGGGCCTACGAGCAGTACTTC.